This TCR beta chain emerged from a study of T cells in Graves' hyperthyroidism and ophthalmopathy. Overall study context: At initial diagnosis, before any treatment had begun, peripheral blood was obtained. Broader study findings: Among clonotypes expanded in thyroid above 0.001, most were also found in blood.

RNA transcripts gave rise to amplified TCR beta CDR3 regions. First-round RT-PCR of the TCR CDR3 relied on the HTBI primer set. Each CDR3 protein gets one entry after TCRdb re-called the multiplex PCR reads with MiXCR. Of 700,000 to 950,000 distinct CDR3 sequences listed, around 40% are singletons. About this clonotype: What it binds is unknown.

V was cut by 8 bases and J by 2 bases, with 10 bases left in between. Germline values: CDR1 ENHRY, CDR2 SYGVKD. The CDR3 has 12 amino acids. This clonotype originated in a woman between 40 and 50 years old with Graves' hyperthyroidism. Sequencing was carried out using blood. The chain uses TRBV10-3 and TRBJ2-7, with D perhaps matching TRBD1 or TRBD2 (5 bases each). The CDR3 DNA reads TGTGCCATCCGTCGGGACCCCTACGAGCAGTACTTC. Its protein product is CAIRRDPYEQYF.